The T cell receptor beta chain described here comes from a study of blood T cell repertoires in COVID-19. Study at large: The samples span acute and convalescent COVID-19 from the United States, Italy and Spain. PBMCs, B-cell-depleted T cells, or T cells provided the cDNA or gDNA that made up the material.

This CDR3 comprises 14 residues. Trimming pared 4 bases from V and 2 bases from J, leaving 11 bases between. CDR1 is KGHSH and CDR2 is LQKENI in the germline V gene. Original methodology: Quantification of nucleated cells was approximated via reference gene primer amplification. The assay was immunoSEQ multiplex PCR, and TCRdb's table has in-frame clones only and misses some. V and J calls and clone size follow that table, whereas D and trimming were derived from the DNA. The sample records just under 45,000 clones, around 90% being singletons. The receptor comes from a woman of 80 years or more in a cohort sampled during active or convalescent COVID-19. Sample: peripheral blood. The V call is TRBV18, the J call TRBJ2-5; D is unclear. CDR3 sequence (DNA): TGTGCCAGCTCACTATGGGCAAGTCAAGAGACCCAGTACTTC. It codes for CASSLWASQETQYF.